The next 2 T cell receptor beta chains were all read from a single sample in a study of blood T cell repertoires in COVID-19. The protocol was immunoSEQ multiplex PCR, while the TCRdb copy is restricted to in-frame clones and leaves out a portion. This table holds roughly 80,000 clones, 85% to 90% found once. Input material: peripheral blood. All receptors derive from a man older than 75 in a cohort sampled during active COVID-19.

The chain is built from TRBV6-2 or TRBV6-3 and TRBJ2-2; TRBD2 aligns across 14 bases. The CDR3 is 17 amino acids. Looked up from germline, CDR1 is MNHEY and CDR2 is SVGEGT. The ends lost 2 bases at V and 8 bases at J; junction bases unmatched: 7. The CDR3 spells CASSYDRLAGGPGELFF. The CDR3 coding sequence is TGTGCCAGCAGTTACGACAGACTAGCGGGGGGGCCTGGGGAGCTGTTTTTT.

The V call is TRBV29-1, the J call TRBJ1-1; 12 bases are a match to TRBD1. V lost 7 bases to trimming and J lost 2 bases; unmatched junction nucleotides: 5. The CDR3 covers 14 residues. The germline gives CDR1 SQVTM, CDR2 ANQGSEA. CDR3 sequence (DNA): TGCAGCGCCACGGGGACAGGGGGCAACACTGAAGCTTTCTTT. Amino acids: CSATGTGGNTEAFF.